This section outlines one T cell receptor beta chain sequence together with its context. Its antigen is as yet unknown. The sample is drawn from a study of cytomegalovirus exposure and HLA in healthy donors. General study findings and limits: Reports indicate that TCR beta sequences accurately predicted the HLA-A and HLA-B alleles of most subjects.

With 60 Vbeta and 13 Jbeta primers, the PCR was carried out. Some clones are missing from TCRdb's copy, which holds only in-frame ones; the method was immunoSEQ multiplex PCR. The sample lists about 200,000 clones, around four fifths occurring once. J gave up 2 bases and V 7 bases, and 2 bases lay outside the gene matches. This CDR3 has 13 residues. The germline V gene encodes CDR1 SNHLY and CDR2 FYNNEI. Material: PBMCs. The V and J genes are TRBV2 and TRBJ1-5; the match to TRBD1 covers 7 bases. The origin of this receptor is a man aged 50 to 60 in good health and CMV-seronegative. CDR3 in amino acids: CASNGQGNQPQHF. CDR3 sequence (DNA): TGTGCCAGCAACGGACAGGGCAATCAGCCCCAGCATTTT. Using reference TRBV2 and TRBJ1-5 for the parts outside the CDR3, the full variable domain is EPEVTQTPSHQVTQMGQEVILRCVPISNHLYFYWYRQILGQKVEFLVSFYNNEISEKSEIFDDQFSVERPDGSNFTLKIRSTKLEDSAMYFCASNGQGNQPQHFGDGTRLSIL.